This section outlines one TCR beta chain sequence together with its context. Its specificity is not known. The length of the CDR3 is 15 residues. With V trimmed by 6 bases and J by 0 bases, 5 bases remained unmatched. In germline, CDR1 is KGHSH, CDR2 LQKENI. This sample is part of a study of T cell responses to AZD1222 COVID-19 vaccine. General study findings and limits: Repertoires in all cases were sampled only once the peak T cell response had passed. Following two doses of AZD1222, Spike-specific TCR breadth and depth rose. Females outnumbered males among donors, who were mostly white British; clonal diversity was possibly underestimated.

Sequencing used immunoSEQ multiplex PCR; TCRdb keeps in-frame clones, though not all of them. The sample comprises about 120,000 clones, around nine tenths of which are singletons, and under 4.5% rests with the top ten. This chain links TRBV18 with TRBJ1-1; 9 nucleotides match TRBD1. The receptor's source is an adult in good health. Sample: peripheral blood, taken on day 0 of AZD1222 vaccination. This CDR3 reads CASSPGQGMNTEAFF. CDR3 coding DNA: TGTGCCAGCTCGCCCGGACAGGGGATGAACACTGAAGCTTTCTTT. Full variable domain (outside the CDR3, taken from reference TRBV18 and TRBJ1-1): NAGVMQNPRHLVRRRGQEARLRCSPMKGHSHVYWYRQLPEEGLKFMVYLQKENIIDESGMPKERFSAEFPKEGPSILRIQQVVRGDSAAYFCASSPGQGMNTEAFFGQGTRLTVV.